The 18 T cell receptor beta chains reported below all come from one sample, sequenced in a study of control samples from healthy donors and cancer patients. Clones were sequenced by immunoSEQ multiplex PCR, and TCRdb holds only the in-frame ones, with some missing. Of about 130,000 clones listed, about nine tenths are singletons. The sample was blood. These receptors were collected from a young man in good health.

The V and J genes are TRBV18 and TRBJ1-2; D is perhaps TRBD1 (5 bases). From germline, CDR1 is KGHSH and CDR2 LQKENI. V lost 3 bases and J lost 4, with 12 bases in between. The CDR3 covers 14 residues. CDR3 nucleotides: TGTGCCAGCTCACCTCCATGGGACGGCTATGGCTACACCTTC. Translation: CASSPPWDGYGYTF.

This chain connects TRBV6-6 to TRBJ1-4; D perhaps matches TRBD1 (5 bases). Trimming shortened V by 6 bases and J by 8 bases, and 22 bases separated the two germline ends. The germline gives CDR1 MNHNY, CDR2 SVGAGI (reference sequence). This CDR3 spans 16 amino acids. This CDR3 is CASRSGNGGSGEKLFF. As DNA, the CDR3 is TGTGCCAGCAGATCCGGCAATGGGGGGAGTGGCGAAAAACTGTTTTTT.

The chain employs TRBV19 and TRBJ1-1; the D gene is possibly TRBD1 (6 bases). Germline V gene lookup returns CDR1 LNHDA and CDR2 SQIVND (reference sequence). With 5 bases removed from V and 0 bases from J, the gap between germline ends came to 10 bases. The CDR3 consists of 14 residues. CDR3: CASSPTGMNTEAFF. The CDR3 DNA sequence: TGTGCCAGTAGTCCCACAGGGATGAACACTGAAGCTTTCTTT.

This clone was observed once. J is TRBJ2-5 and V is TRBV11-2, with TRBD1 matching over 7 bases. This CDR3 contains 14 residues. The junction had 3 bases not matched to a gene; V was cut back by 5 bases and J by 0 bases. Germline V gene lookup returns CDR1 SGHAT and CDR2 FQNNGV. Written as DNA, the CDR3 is TGTGCCAGCAGCCTGGGGACAGACCAAGAGACCCAGTACTTC. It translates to CASSLGTDQETQYF.

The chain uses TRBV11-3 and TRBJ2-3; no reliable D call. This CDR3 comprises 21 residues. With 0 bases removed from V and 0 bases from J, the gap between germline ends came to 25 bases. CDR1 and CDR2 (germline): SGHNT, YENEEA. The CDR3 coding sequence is TGTGCCAGCAGCTTAGACTTTCCTAGTGCTCTCCTATTAAAGAGCACAGATACGCAGTATTTT. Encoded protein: CASSLDFPSALLLKSTDTQYF.

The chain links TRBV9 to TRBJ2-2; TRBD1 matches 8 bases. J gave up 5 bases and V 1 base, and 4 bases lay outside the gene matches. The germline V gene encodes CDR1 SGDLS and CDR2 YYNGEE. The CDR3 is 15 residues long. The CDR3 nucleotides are TGTGCCAGCAGCGTACAGGGGGCGCGAACCGGGGAGCTGTTTTTT. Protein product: CASSVQGARTGELFF.

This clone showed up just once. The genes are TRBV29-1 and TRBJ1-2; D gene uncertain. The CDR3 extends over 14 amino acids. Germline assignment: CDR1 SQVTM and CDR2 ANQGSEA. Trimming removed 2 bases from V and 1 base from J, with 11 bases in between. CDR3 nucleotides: TGCAGCGTTGAACCCAAGCCTATTAACTATGGCTACACCTTC. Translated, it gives CSVEPKPINYGYTF.

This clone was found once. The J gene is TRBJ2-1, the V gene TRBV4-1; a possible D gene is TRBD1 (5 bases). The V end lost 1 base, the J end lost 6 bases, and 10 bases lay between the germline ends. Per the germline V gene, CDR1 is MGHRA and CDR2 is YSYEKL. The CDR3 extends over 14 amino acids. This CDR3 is CASSQGSGINEQFF. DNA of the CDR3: TGCGCCAGCAGCCAAGGGTCAGGGATCAATGAGCAGTTCTTC.

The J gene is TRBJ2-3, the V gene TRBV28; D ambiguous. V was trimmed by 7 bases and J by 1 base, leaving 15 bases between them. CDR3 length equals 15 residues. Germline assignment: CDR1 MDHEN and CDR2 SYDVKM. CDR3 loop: CASTSYHRGTDTQYF. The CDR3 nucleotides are TGTGCCAGCACCTCGTATCATCGGGGCACAGATACGCAGTATTTT.

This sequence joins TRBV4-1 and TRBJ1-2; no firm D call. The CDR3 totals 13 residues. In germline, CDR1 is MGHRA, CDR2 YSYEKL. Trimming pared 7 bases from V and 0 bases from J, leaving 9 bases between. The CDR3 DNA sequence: TGCGCCAGCAAGGCGCCAGCTAACTATGGCTACACCTTC. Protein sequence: CASKAPANYGYTF.

CDR3 in amino acids: CASSLGTATDTQYF. CDR3 in DNA: TGTGCCAGCAGCCTCGGGACAGCCACAGATACGCAGTATTTT. The V and J genes are TRBV6-5 and TRBJ2-3; TRBD1 aligns across 7 bases. The junction had 5 bases not matched to a gene; V was cut back by 6 bases and J by 2 bases. This CDR3 has 14 amino acids. Germline-derived CDR1 and CDR2 are MNHEY and SVGAGI.

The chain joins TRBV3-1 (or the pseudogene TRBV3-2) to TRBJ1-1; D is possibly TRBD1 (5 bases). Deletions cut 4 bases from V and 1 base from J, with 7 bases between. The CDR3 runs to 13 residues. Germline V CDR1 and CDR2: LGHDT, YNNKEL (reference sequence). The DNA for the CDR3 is TGTGCCAGCAGCCCCGGGGCGAACACTGAAGCTTTCTTT. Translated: CASSPGANTEAFF.

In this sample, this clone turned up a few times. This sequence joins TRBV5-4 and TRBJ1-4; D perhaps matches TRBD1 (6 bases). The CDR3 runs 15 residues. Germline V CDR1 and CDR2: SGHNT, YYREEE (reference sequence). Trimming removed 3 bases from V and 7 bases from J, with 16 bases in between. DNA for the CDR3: TGTGCCAGCAGCTCCCCAGGGGACTTTAGTGAAAAACTGTTTTTT. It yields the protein CASSSPGDFSEKLFF.

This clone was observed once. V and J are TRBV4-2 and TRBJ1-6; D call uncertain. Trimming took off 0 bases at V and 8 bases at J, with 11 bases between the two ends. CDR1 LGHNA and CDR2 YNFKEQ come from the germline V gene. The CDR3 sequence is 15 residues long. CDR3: CASSQEGNGYSPLHF. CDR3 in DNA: TGTGCCAGCAGCCAAGAAGGTAATGGGTATTCACCCCTCCACTTT.

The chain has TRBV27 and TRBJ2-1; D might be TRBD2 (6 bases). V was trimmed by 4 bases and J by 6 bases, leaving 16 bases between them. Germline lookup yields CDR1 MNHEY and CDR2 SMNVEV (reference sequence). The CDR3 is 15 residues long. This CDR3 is CASSSLGAGGNEQFF. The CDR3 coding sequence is TGTGCCAGCAGTTCCCTCGGGGCCGGGGGCAATGAGCAGTTCTTC.

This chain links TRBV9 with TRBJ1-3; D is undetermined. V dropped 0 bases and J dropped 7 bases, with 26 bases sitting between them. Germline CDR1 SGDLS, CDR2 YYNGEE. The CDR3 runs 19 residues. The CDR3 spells CASSVDKAFYLDPPNTIYF. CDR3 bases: TGTGCCAGCAGCGTAGACAAGGCCTTTTATTTGGACCCGCCTAACACCATATATTTT.

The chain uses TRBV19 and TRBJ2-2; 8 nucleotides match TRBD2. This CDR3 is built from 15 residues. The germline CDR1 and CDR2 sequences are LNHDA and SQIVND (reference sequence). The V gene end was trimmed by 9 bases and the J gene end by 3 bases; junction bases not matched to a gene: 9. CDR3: CASQGAGAYTGELFF. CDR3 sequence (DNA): TGTGCCAGCCAAGGAGCGGGGGCGTACACCGGGGAGCTGTTTTTT.

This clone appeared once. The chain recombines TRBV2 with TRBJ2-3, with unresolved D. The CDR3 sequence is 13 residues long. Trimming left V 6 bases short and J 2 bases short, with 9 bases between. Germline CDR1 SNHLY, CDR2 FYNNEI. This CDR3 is CASRPATTDTQYF. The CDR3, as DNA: TGTGCCAGCAGACCGGCGACCACAGATACGCAGTATTTT.